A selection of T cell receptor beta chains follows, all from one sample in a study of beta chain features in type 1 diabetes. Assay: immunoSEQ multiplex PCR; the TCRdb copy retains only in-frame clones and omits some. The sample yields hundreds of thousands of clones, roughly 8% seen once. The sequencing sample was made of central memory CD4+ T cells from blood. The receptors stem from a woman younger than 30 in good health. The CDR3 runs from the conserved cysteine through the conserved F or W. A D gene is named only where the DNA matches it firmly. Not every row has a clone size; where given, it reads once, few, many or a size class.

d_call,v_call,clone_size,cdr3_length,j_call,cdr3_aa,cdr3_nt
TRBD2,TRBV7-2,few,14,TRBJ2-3,CASSLGLAGGKQYF,TGTGCCAGCAGCTTAGGACTAGCGGGGGGGAAACAGTATTTT
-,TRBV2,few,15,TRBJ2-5,CASSKEGRVRGTQYF,TGTGCCAGCAGTAAAGAAGGGCGGGTACGGGGGACCCAGTACTTC
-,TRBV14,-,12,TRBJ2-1,CASSQDAWEQFF,TGTGCCAGCAGCCAAGATGCTTGGGAGCAGTTCTTC
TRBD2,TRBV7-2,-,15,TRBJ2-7,CASSKVAGDLYEQYF,TGTGCCAGCAGCAAAGTAGCGGGAGACCTCTACGAGCAGTACTTC
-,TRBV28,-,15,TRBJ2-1,CASSLSPGASNEQFF,TGTGCCAGCAGTTTATCCCCGGGAGCCAGCAATGAGCAGTTCTTC
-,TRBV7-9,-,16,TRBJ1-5,CASSLTKGGSNQPQHF,TGTGCCAGCAGCCTTACCAAAGGAGGAAGCAATCAGCCCCAGCATTTT
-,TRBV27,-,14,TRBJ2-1,CASSFWQLRGVQFF,TGTGCCAGCAGTTTCTGGCAGCTGAGAGGAGTGCAGTTCTTC
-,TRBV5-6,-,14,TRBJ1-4,CASTKAAANEKLFF,TGTGCCAGCACGAAGGCTGCGGCTAATGAAAAACTGTTTTTT
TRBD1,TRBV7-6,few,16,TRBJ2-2,CASSLVQGPLAGELFF,TGTGCCAGCAGCTTAGTACAGGGGCCACTGGCCGGGGAGCTGTTTTTT
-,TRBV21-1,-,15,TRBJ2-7,CASTHPGLPTYEQYF,TGTGCCAGCACCCACCCTGGACTTCCAACCTACGAGCAGTACTTC
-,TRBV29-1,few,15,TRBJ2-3,CSVEDPGGAADTQYF,TGCAGCGTTGAAGATCCTGGGGGGGCGGCAGATACGCAGTATTTT
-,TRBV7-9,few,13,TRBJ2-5,CASSLGQLETQYF,TGTGCCAGCAGCTTGGGGCAGTTAGAGACCCAGTACTTC
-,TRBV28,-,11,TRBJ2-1,CASSPLGEQFF,TGTGCCAGCAGTCCCTTGGGTGAGCAGTTCTTC
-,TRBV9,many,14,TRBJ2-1,CASSGSGPYNEQFF,TGTGCCAGCAGCGGAAGCGGGCCCTACAATGAGCAGTTCTTC
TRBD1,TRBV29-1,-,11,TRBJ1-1,CSVDRGGEAFF,TGCAGCGTGGACAGGGGGGGTGAAGCTTTCTTT
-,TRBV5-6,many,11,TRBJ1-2,CASSSFIGYTF,TGTGCCAGCAGTTCCTTCATTGGCTACACCTTC
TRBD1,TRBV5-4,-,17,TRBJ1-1,CASSLAGTGGLYTEAFF,TGTGCCAGCAGCTTGGCCGGGACAGGGGGTTTGTACACTGAAGCTTTCTTT
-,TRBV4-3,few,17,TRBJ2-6,CASSQDHSNSGANVLTF,TGCGCCAGCAGCCAAGACCACAGTAACTCTGGGGCCAACGTCCTGACTTTC
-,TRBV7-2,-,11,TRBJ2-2,CASSEIGELFF,TGTGCCAGCAGCGAGATCGGGGAGCTGTTTTTT
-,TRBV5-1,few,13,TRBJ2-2,CASRQWNTGELFF,TGCGCCAGCAGACAGTGGAACACCGGGGAGCTGTTTTTT
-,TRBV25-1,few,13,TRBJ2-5,CASSMGGSGTQYF,TGTGCCAGCAGTATGGGTGGGTCGGGGACCCAGTACTTC
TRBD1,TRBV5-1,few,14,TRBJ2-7,CASSLGQFFNEQYF,TGCGCCAGCAGCCTGGGACAGTTCTTCAACGAGCAGTACTTC
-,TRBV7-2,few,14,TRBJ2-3,CASSLLTSTDTQYF,TGTGCCAGCAGCTTGCTTACTAGCACAGATACGCAGTATTTT
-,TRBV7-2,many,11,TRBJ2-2,CASRDTGELFF,TGTGCCAGCAGGGACACCGGGGAGCTGTTTTTT
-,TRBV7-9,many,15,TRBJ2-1,CASSSKFSSYNEQFF,TGTGCCAGCAGCTCCAAGTTCAGCTCCTACAATGAGCAGTTCTTC
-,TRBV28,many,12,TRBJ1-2,CASSLSNYGYTF,TGTGCCAGCAGTTTATCTAACTATGGCTACACCTTC
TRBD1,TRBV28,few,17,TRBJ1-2,CASSFYKTGQGLYGYTF,TGTGCCAGCAGTTTTTACAAGACGGGACAGGGCTTATATGGCTACACCTTC
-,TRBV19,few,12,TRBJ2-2,CASRPNTGELFF,TGTGCCAGTAGACCCAACACCGGGGAGCTGTTTTTT
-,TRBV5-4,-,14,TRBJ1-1,CASSQDRYNTEAFF,TGCGCCAGCAGCCAAGACAGGTACAACACTGAAGCTTTCTTT
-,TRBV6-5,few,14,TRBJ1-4,CASSRGWTNEKLFF,TGTGCCAGCAGCAGGGGTTGGACTAATGAAAAACTGTTTTTT
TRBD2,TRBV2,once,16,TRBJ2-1,CASSVGGGLFFNEQFF,TGTGCCAGCAGTGTGGGCGGGGGTTTGTTTTTCAATGAGCAGTTCTTC
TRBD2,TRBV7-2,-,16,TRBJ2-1,CATRLAGGPIDDEQFF,TGTGCCACCAGACTAGCGGGAGGGCCTATTGACGATGAGCAGTTCTTC
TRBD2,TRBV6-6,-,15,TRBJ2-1,CASSFRGGSYNEQFF,TGTGCCAGCAGTTTTCGCGGGGGCTCCTACAATGAGCAGTTCTTC
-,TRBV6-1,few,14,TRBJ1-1,CASSEPGMNTEAFF,TGTGCCAGCAGTGAGCCAGGGATGAACACTGAAGCTTTCTTT
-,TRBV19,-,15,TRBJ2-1,CASSIGGRNYNEQFF,TGTGCCAGTAGTATCGGAGGTCGGAACTACAATGAGCAGTTCTTC